The clone carrying this T cell receptor (beta chain) has just a few counts. Its antigen remains unidentified. The data are from a study of regulatory T cells in long-lasting Graves disease. At the level of the study: Less than 3 months of antithyroid drugs had been taken by newly diagnosed Graves' patients. Study results and caveats: Persistent Graves' patients showed a TCR diversity that was lower than that of newly diagnosed ones. Patients with persistent disease showed a bias toward TRBV28, TRBJ1-2 and TRBJ2-5.

The TCR beta library used iRepertoire HTBI primers with Arm-PCR amplification of CDR3. In the original processing: Looking across samples, the authors found about 62 TRBV and some 13 TRBJ segments. Each CDR3 protein gets one entry after TCRdb re-called the multiplex PCR reads with MiXCR. For this entry, the V and J calls and clone size follow TCRdb and not the study's own pipeline. The sample carries approximately 390,000 distinct CDR3 sequences, around 15% recorded once. Time point here: newly diagnosed GD, antithyroid drugs for less than 3 months. From PBMCs, RNA was extracted and then used to make the TCR library. Looked up from germline, CDR1 is MDHEN and CDR2 is SYDVKM. Deletions cut 6 bases from V and 7 bases from J, with 15 bases between. The CDR3 consists of 14 residues. The data were also submitted as part of a second study, on T cells in Graves' hyperthyroidism and ophthalmopathy.

The origin of this receptor is a woman younger than 35 with Graves disease. The specimen was peripheral blood mononuclear cells (PBMCs), collected at new diagnosis, from a patient treated with antithyroid drugs. The rearrangement links TRBV28 to TRBJ1-4; the D gene is possibly TRBD1 (6 bases). The CDR3 reads CASSKGGLGEKLFF. The CDR3 nucleotides are TGTGCCAGCAGCAAGGGGGGGCTAGGTGAAAAACTGTTTTTT.